These 13 T cell receptor beta chains originate from one sample sequenced in a study of blood T cell repertoires in COVID-19. Generated by immunoSEQ multiplex PCR, the TCRdb table keeps only in-frame clones and is missing some. Here the sample spans a few hundred thousand clones, roughly 89% being singletons. Material for sequencing was peripheral blood. All receptors derive from a woman in her thirties or forties who had recovered from COVID-19.

The sample holds one count of this clone. The V call is TRBV5-4, the J call TRBJ2-5, with D possibly TRBD2 on 6 matching bases. This CDR3 region has 17 residues. Germline V gene data show CDR1 as SGHNT and CDR2 as YYREEE (reference sequence). V was trimmed by 4 bases and J by 1 base, leaving 20 bases between them. CDR3: CASSAPSPGAAQETQYF. Written as DNA, the CDR3 is TGTGCCAGCAGCGCTCCCTCTCCGGGAGCTGCCCAAGAGACCCAGTACTTC.

The chain links TRBV3-1 (or the pseudogene TRBV3-2) to TRBJ2-2, with 15 positions matching TRBD2. The germline gives CDR1 LGHDT, CDR2 YNNKEL (reference sequence). This CDR3 region has 18 residues. V lost 3 bases, J lost 5 bases, and 7 bases stayed unmatched. DNA of the CDR3: TGTGCCAGCAGCCAGGGGACTAGCGGGAGGCCGGGGACCGGGGAGCTGTTTTTT. This translates into CASSQGTSGRPGTGELFF.

The chain couples TRBV2 to TRBJ1-1; 7 nucleotides line up with TRBD1. V lost 5 bases to trimming and J lost 6 bases; unmatched junction nucleotides: 6. This CDR3 contains 13 residues. Germline V lookup: CDR1 SNHLY, CDR2 FYNNEI. CDR3 residues: CASSRQGLPEAFF. CDR3 sequence (DNA): TGTGCCAGCAGTCGACAGGGATTACCTGAAGCTTTCTTT.

The CDR3 sequence is CASSFGGQETQYF. In DNA form, the CDR3 reads TGTGCCAGCAGTTTCGGCGGCCAAGAGACCCAGTACTTC. The rearrangement links TRBV12-3 or TRBV12-4 to TRBJ2-5; D is ambiguous. Trimming shortened V by 3 bases and J by 1 base, and 6 bases separated the two germline ends. This CDR3 is 13 amino acids long.

The chain combines TRBV7-6 with TRBJ1-2; TRBD1 agrees at 7 bases. Germline loops: CDR1 SGHVS, CDR2 FNYEAQ. After removal of 1 base from V and 6 bases from J, the junction contained 8 bases not matched to a gene. The CDR3 runs 15 residues. The DNA for the CDR3 is TGTGCCAGCAGCTTAGTTACTACAGGGGCTGATGGCTACACCTTC. This sequence encodes CASSLVTTGADGYTF.

This clone was seen many times. This chain links TRBV4-1 with TRBJ2-1, with a weak D call TRBD2 (6 bases). V was shortened by 4 bases and J by 1 base, with 14 bases between the two germline ends. Germline V CDR1 and CDR2: MGHRA, YSYEKL. The length of the CDR3 is 16 residues. The CDR3 reads CASSRSGLLSYNEQFF. Here the CDR3 DNA reads TGCGCCAGCAGCCGCTCGGGACTCCTATCCTACAATGAGCAGTTCTTC.

The chain combines TRBV7-9 with TRBJ2-1, with D unresolved. Germline CDR1 reads SEHNR; CDR2 reads FQNEAQ (reference sequence). Between the trimmed V and J ends, which lost 5 bases and 5 bases, there was a span of 19 bases. This CDR3 contains 16 residues. The CDR3 DNA is TGTGCCAGCAGCCCTCCCCCAAGCGCGCGAGACAATGAGCAGTTCTTC. Amino acids: CASSPPPSARDNEQFF. Full variable domain (rest looked up from reference TRBV7-9 and TRBJ2-1): DTGVSQNPRHKITKRGQNVTFRCDPISEHNRLYWYRQTLGQGPEFLTYFQNEAQLEKSRLLSDRFSAERPKGSFSTLEIQRTEQGDSAMYLCASSPPPSARDNEQFFGPGTRLTVL.

This chain joins TRBV28 and TRBJ1-4; TRBD1 matches at 8 bases. Unmatched junction bases numbered 6, after V lost 5 bases and J lost 4 bases. Germline V gene lookup returns CDR1 MDHEN and CDR2 SYDVKM. This CDR3 contains 15 residues. The CDR3 loop reads CASSINRGVNEKLFF. In DNA, the CDR3 is TGTGCCAGCAGTATCAACAGGGGGGTTAATGAAAAACTGTTTTTT. The full variable domain, its missing parts supplied by reference TRBV28 and TRBJ1-4, is DVKVTQSSRYLVKRTGEKVFLECVQDMDHENMFWYRQDPGLGLRLIYFSYDVKMKEKGDIPEGYSVSREKKERFSLILESASTNQTSMYLCASSINRGVNEKLFFGSGTQLSVL.

The V and J genes are TRBV2 and TRBJ2-6; the D gene is possibly TRBD1 (6 bases). In germline, CDR1 is SNHLY, CDR2 FYNNEI. V dropped 5 bases and J dropped 0 bases, with 11 bases sitting between them. This CDR3 is built from 16 residues. The CDR3 nucleotides read TGTGCCAGCAGTTCAGGGGCCTTCTCTGGGGCCAACGTCCTGACTTTC. The encoded protein is CASSSGAFSGANVLTF.

This chain links TRBV27 with TRBJ2-3; 7 nucleotides match TRBD2. The CDR3 is made up of 15 amino acids. CDR1 MNHEY and CDR2 SMNVEV come from the germline V gene (reference sequence). Losses at the gene ends were 8 bases for V and 1 base for J; bases not matched to a gene: 9. The CDR3 loop reads CASPGEREGTDTQYF. DNA of the CDR3: TGTGCCAGCCCGGGGGAACGGGAGGGCACAGATACGCAGTATTTT.

The rearrangement links TRBV3-1 (or the pseudogene TRBV3-2) to TRBJ2-3, with a weak D call TRBD2 (7 bases). CDR3 length equals 17 residues. Germline V CDR1 and CDR2: LGHDT, YNNKEL (reference sequence). The V and J ends lost 0 bases and 8 bases respectively, with 21 bases between them. This CDR3 is CASSQDLVLGGAGTQYF. DNA for the CDR3: TGTGCCAGCAGCCAAGATCTTGTCCTAGGGGGGGCGGGTACGCAGTATTTT.

This rearrangement joins TRBV7-3 to TRBJ2-2, with 9 bases lining up with TRBD2. The CDR3 extends over 16 amino acids. V was clipped by 4 bases and J by 6 bases; unmatched bases: 9. The germline gives CDR1 SGHTA, CDR2 FQGTGA. CDR3 DNA: TGTGCCAGCAGCTCCGGACTAGCGAATGGGGCCGGGGAGCTGTTTTTT. It translates to CASSSGLANGAGELFF.

The chain employs TRBV5-8 and TRBJ1-4; no clear D. CDR3 size: 14 residues. The V gene lost 4 bases and the J gene lost 0 bases, with 7 bases spanning the gap. Germline V gene lookup returns CDR1 SGHTS and CDR2 YDEGEE. CDR3 sequence: CASSPTATNEKLFF. In DNA form, the CDR3 reads TGTGCCAGCAGCCCAACTGCAACTAATGAAAAACTGTTTTTT.